The rows below give T cell receptor beta chains drawn from one sample of a study of T-cell memory formation after mild COVID-19. MiXCR, run by TCRdb on the 5' RACE reads, gives a single entry per CDR3 protein. The sample comprises 470,000 or so distinct CDR3 sequences, roughly 18% of which are singletons, and 20% to 25% rests with the top ten. What was sequenced was PBMCs or a T cell subset sorted from them (not recorded which). The receptors originated from a young man who had mild COVID-19 (a few samples of this study predate the infection). Cell type and time point are not known. Both conserved end residues are part of each CDR3. The order of the fields is clone size, D gene, J gene, V gene, CDR3 DNA, CDR3 protein. D genes are given only for firm matches. Rows give clone size only sometimes, using once, few, many, or a class for an expanded clone.

>many|TRBD2|TRBJ2-3|TRBV7-2
TGTGCCAGCAGCTTAGGGGGACTAGCGGGGGATACGCAGTATTTT
CASSLGGLAGDTQYF
>NA|NA|TRBJ1-1|TRBV18
TGTGCCAGCTCACCCCAGGACATGAACACTGAAGCTTTCTTT
CASSPQDMNTEAFF
>NA|NA|TRBJ1-1|TRBV4-2
TGTGCCAGCAGCCAAGAACAATTAGGGATTCGGTCGAACACTGAAGCTTTCTTT
CASSQEQLGIRSNTEAFF
>NA|NA|TRBJ1-4|TRBV5-1
TGCGCCAGCAGCCTCCTCGGGGGGCTCGATGAAAAACTGTTTTTT
CASSLLGGLDEKLFF
>NA|NA|TRBJ2-3|TRBV7-2
TGTGCCAGCAGCTTGGCCGGGACTCACTCCACAGATACGCAGTATTTT
CASSLAGTHSTDTQYF
>few|TRBD2|TRBJ2-3|TRBV4-1
TGCGCCAGCAGCCAAGCAGCGGGGGGTAGGAGCGCGCAGTATTTT
CASSQAAGGRSAQYF
>NA|NA|TRBJ2-3|TRBV14
TGTGCCAGCAGCCAATCAATGGCAGATACGCAGTATTTT
CASSQSMADTQYF
>NA|TRBD2|TRBJ2-3|TRBV27
TGTGCCTGCCGGCCAGCGGGGGACGATACGCAGTATTTT
CACRPAGDDTQYF
>few|NA|TRBJ1-3|TRBV20-1
TGCAGTGCTAGCCGCGACCTGGCTGGAAACACCATATATTTT
CSASRDLAGNTIYF
>few|NA|TRBJ1-1|TRBV20-1
TGCAGTGCCCAAACAGGGACGAACACTGAAGCTTTCTTT
CSAQTGTNTEAFF
>few|TRBD1|TRBJ2-1|TRBV7-2
TGTGCCAGCAGCTTCAGGGACAGCCCGACAAATGAGCAGTTCTTC
CASSFRDSPTNEQFF
>few|NA|TRBJ1-1|TRBV5-1
TGCGCCAGCAGCTTCGACAGCCACACTGAAGCTTTCTTT
CASSFDSHTEAFF
>many|NA|TRBJ2-3|TRBV28
TGTGCCAGCAGTTTATCCGGACCAACAGATACGCAGTATTTT
CASSLSGPTDTQYF
>few|TRBD2|TRBJ2-5|TRBV2
TGTGCCGGCCTAGCGGGGGGAGGGGAGACCCAGTACTTC
CAGLAGGGETQYF
>few|NA|TRBJ1-5|TRBV6-2/TRBV6-3
TGTGCCAGCAGTGCTGGGACCTCGGAGCCCCAGCATTTT
CASSAGTSEPQHF
>NA|NA|TRBJ2-3|TRBV6-2/TRBV6-3
TGTGCCAGCAGTTACCTCGGATGGGGGGAAGATACGCAGTATTTT
CASSYLGWGEDTQYF
>NA|TRBD1|TRBJ1-2|TRBV18
TGTGCCAGCTCGCCTGACAGGGGTTGGTATGGCTACACCTTC
CASSPDRGWYGYTF
>NA|NA|TRBJ2-1|TRBV5-1
TGCGCCAGCAGCACGGGACTGGACTACAATGAGCAGTTCTTC
CASSTGLDYNEQFF
>few|NA|TRBJ1-2|TRBV4-1
TGCGCCAGCAGCCAAGAACCCCCCCGGACAAATTCCTTCTATGGCTACACCTTC
CASSQEPPRTNSFYGYTF
>many|TRBD1|TRBJ1-4|TRBV6-2/TRBV6-3
TGTGCCAGCCGCCCGGGACAGGGGAACGAAAAACTGTTTTTT
CASRPGQGNEKLFF
>few|NA|TRBJ2-3|TRBV6-1
TGTGCCAGCAGTGGAGGACAGCCGGTACCCACAGATACGCAGTATTTT
CASSGGQPVPTDTQYF
>many|NA|TRBJ2-1|TRBV11-2
TGTGCCAGCAGCTTAGTTTTCGTTCACAGCTCCTACAATGAGCAGTTCTTC
CASSLVFVHSSYNEQFF
>many|NA|TRBJ2-6|TRBV20-1
TGCAGTGCTAGAGGGGGGGGCAGGCATACCGAGGGAAGCTCTGCGGCCAACGTCCTGACTTTC
CSARGGGRHTEGSSAANVLTF
>few|NA|TRBJ1-6|TRBV6-6
TGTGCCAGCTCCCCGTCTCGGGAGAGGAGTTCACCCCTCCACTTT
CASSPSRERSSPLHF
>few|NA|TRBJ2-3|TRBV29-1
TGCAGCGTTGTGCTACTTAGCACAGATACGCAGTATTTT
CSVVLLSTDTQYF
>few|TRBD2|TRBJ2-7|TRBV15
TGTGCCACCAGCAGATCCAGCGGGGGCTACGAGCAGTACTTC
CATSRSSGGYEQYF
>few|TRBD1|TRBJ2-5|TRBV4-3
TGCGCCAGCAGGCAGGTCGACAGGGCTAAAGAGACCCAGTACTTC
CASRQVDRAKETQYF
>few|NA|TRBJ2-4|TRBV11-2
TGTGCCAGCAGCCTCGGTACTAACATTCAGTACTTC
CASSLGTNIQYF
>NA|TRBD1|TRBJ2-7|TRBV3-1
TGTGCCAGCAGCCTCCGGGACAGCACCACCTACGAGCAGTACTTC
CASSLRDSTTYEQYF
>many|NA|TRBJ1-6|TRBV6-2/TRBV6-3
TGTGCCAGCAGCCACCAAGGATGGGGTGAAAATTCACCCCTCCACTTT
CASSHQGWGENSPLHF
>many|NA|TRBJ1-5|TRBV7-6
TGTGCCAGCAGCTTAGCGTCGGGGTTCAATCAGCCCCAGCATTTT
CASSLASGFNQPQHF
>few|NA|TRBJ2-5|TRBV6-2/TRBV6-3
TGTGCCAGCAGTTCTTTCGAAGAGACCCAGTACTTC
CASSSFEETQYF
>few|NA|TRBJ2-5|TRBV15
TGTGCCACCAGCGGACTACTAGAGGTCCCACAAGAGACCCAGTACTTC
CATSGLLEVPQETQYF
>NA|NA|TRBJ2-1|TRBV6-2/TRBV6-3
TGTGCCAGCAGTCCCCTCCGACAGCGCACAAGCTCCTACAATGAGCAGTTCTTC
CASSPLRQRTSSYNEQFF
>NA|NA|TRBJ2-2|TRBV7-6
TGTGCCAGCAGCCACATCGGGATTGGAGATCCCGGGGAGCTGTTTTTT
CASSHIGIGDPGELFF
>few|TRBD1|TRBJ1-1|TRBV7-2
TGTGCCAGCAGTTGGGGTTCGGACAAAACAACGGACAGGGAGAACACTGAAGCTTTCTTT
CASSWGSDKTTDRENTEAFF
>few|TRBD2|TRBJ2-1|TRBV7-2
TGTGCCAGCAGCTTCGATATAGCGGGGGGGTTCGGAGATGAGCAGTTCTTC
CASSFDIAGGFGDEQFF
>NA|NA|TRBJ1-6|TRBV5-1
TGCGCCAGCAGCTCCACTCTCGGCAGTTCACCCCTCCACTTT
CASSSTLGSSPLHF
>NA|NA|TRBJ2-3|TRBV28
TGTGCCAGCACCCTAGCGAGTTCAGATACGCAGTATTTT
CASTLASSDTQYF
>NA|NA|TRBJ1-2|TRBV18
TGTGCCAGCTCACTGTCCAGAAGCCTTTCAAACTATGGCTACACCTTC
CASSLSRSLSNYGYTF
>NA|TRBD2|TRBJ2-7|TRBV4-3
TGCGCCAGCAGCCAAGATCAGGGCGGGAGCCCCTACGAGCAGTACTTC
CASSQDQGGSPYEQYF
>few|NA|TRBJ1-2|TRBV4-3
TGCGCCAGCAGCCAAGAGGGTCCGGGGAACTATGGCTACACCTTC
CASSQEGPGNYGYTF
>few|TRBD1|TRBJ2-7|TRBV5-1
TGCGCCAGCAGCTTGGTCAAAGTTTCAGGGGGCGTTGGTGGACGGCAGTACTTC
CASSLVKVSGGVGGRQYF
>NA|TRBD1|TRBJ2-3|TRBV5-5
TGTGCCAGCAGCCACGGGACAGGGGTTGATACGCAGTATTTT
CASSHGTGVDTQYF
>NA|TRBD1|TRBJ2-5|TRBV19
TGTGCCAGTAGTATCCCCGGGACAGGAGAAGAGACCCAGTACTTC
CASSIPGTGEETQYF
>few|NA|TRBJ1-5|TRBV12-3/TRBV12-4
TGTGCCAGCAGTCTCAACGTACAGCCCCAGCATTTT
CASSLNVQPQHF
>NA|NA|TRBJ2-3|TRBV7-9
TGTGCCAGCAGCGTCTCGGGACGCAGCACAGATACGCAGTATTTT
CASSVSGRSTDTQYF
>few|NA|TRBJ1-1|TRBV6-2/TRBV6-3
TGTGCCAGCAGACACCGGGGGGCAACTGAAGCTTTCTTT
CASRHRGATEAFF
>few|NA|TRBJ1-1|TRBV29-1
TGCAGCGTTGATAAGGGGAAGAACACTGAAGCTTTCTTT
CSVDKGKNTEAFF
>NA|NA|TRBJ1-1|TRBV7-9
TGTGCCAGCAGCCTCGTTCCTTCTGAAGCTTTCTTT
CASSLVPSEAFF
>NA|NA|TRBJ2-3|TRBV18
TGTGCCAGCTCACCGGCGGGACAGAGAGATACGCAGTATTTT
CASSPAGQRDTQYF
>few|NA|TRBJ2-7|TRBV11-2
TGTGCCAGCAGCTTGGAAAGGGTCTACGAGCAGTACTTC
CASSLERVYEQYF
>NA|TRBD2|TRBJ2-3|TRBV5-5
TGTGCCAGCAGACGACACCTACCTAGCGGAAGCACAGATACGCAGTATTTT
CASRRHLPSGSTDTQYF
>few|NA|TRBJ1-1|TRBV28
TGTGCCAGCAGTTTATATCCGGGGGCGAGTTCGAACACTGAAGCTTTCTTT
CASSLYPGASSNTEAFF
>NA|TRBD1|TRBJ2-3|TRBV5-1
TGCGCCAGCAGCTCCACCGGGACAGCCACAGATACGCAGTATTTT
CASSSTGTATDTQYF
>NA|NA|TRBJ2-5|TRBV19
TGTGCCAGTAGTAGCCTACAGGGCGGTGGAGAGACCCAGTACTTC
CASSSLQGGGETQYF